This T cell receptor beta chain came from a study of T cells after yellow fever vaccination. Study overall: Where fractions had low cell numbers, libraries were prepared from them with the SMART-Seq v4 Ultra Low Input RNA kit. Study results and caveats: Overlap between CD4 and CD8 compartments was detected for a small share of clonotypes. In post-booster samples, most primary-vaccination clones reappeared (roughly 96% CD4, 88% CD8).

In making TCR cDNA, 5'RACE template switching added a universal primer site and UMIs to it. TCRdb fed the 5' RACE reads into MiXCR, producing one record per CDR3 protein. Of a few hundred thousand distinct CDR3 sequences in the sample, less than 9% were seen once. Trimming took off 1 base at V and 6 bases at J, with 10 bases between the two ends. The CDR3 has 13 residues. This clonotype appeared many times. Its antigen is unknown. This rearrangement joins TRBV12-3 or TRBV12-4 to TRBJ2-7, with D maybe TRBD2 (5 bases). This clonotype was obtained from a man younger than 45 who received the YFV17D yellow fever vaccine. The specimen was CD4+ T cells sorted from PBMCs, collected 15 days after the yellow fever booster vaccination. Here the CDR3 DNA reads TGTGCCAGCAGTTTAGGGGGTCGGGGCGAGCAGTACTTC. Translating it yields CASSLGGRGEQYF.